The clone carrying this T cell receptor beta chain was detected once. The data were obtained in a study of blood T cell repertoires in COVID-19. Across the study: Collection of acute and convalescent COVID-19 samples took place in the United States, Italy and Spain. PBMCs, B-cell-depleted T cells, or T cells were the source of the cDNA or gDNA that made up the material.

Source study methods: The assay estimated nucleated cells by amplifying reference gene primers. Profiling relied on immunoSEQ multiplex PCR, and the TCRdb table lists in-frame clones only, not all of them. That table supplies the V and J calls and clone size; D and trimming were determined from the DNA. Among some 370,000 clones listed, around 90% were seen once. Germline V gene lookup returns CDR1 LNHDA and CDR2 SQIVND (reference sequence). Trimming shortened V by 5 bases and J by 8 bases, and 19 bases separated the two germline ends. CDR3 size: 15 residues. This rearrangement joins TRBV19 to TRBJ2-1, with TRBD2 as a possible D gene (5 bases). Source material: peripheral blood. This clonotype originated in a man younger than 30 with active or convalescent COVID-19. CDR3 sequence reads: CASSPSRALLDEQFF. The CDR3 bases are TGTGCCAGTAGTCCTAGCCGGGCCCTTCTCGATGAGCAGTTCTTC.